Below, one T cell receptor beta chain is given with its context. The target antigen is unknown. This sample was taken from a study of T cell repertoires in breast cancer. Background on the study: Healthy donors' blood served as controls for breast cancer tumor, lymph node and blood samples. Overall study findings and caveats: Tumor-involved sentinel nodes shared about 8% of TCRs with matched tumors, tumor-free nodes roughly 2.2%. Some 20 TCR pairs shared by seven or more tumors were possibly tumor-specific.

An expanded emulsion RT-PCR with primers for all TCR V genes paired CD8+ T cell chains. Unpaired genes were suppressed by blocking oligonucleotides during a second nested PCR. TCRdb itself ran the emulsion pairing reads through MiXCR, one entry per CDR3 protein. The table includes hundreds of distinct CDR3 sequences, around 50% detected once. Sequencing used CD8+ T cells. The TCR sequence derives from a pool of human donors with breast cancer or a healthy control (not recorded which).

CDR3 loop: CASGDSGNTIYF. CDR3 DNA sequence: TGTGCCAGCGGTGACTCTGGAAACACCATATATTTT. The chain uses TRBV6-6 and TRBJ1-3; D is undetermined. This CDR3 is built from 12 residues. V was shortened by 8 bases and J by 0 bases, with 5 bases between the two germline ends. The germline gives CDR1 MNHNY, CDR2 SVGAGI (reference sequence).